One and the same sample provided the 5 T cell receptor beta chains below, sequenced in a study of early T cells in non-severe SARS-CoV-2 infection. In TCRdb, the 5' RACE reads were re-called with MiXCR into one record per CDR3 protein. The sample includes tens of thousands of distinct CDR3 sequences, 20% seen only once; the top ten take about 15%. Here the sequenced sample was whole blood, taken at baseline. These receptors were collected from an adult who was a healthcare worker with PCR-confirmed SARS-CoV-2 infection or an uninfected control (not recorded which).

There are a few counts of this clonotype. This chain uses TRBV29-1 with TRBJ2-3; no firm D call. The CDR3 covers 13 residues. Per the germline V gene, CDR1 is SQVTM and CDR2 is ANQGSEA. Trimming shortened V by 4 bases and J by 4 bases, and 12 bases separated the two germline ends. The CDR3: CSVVGQVADTQYF. The CDR3 coding sequence is TGCAGCGTTGTTGGGCAGGTGGCAGATACGCAGTATTTT.

The chain carries TRBV9 and TRBJ2-1; no firm D call. The CDR3 contains 11 residues. Looked up from germline, CDR1 is SGDLS and CDR2 is YYNGEE. V lost 7 bases and J lost 3, with 5 bases in between. Here the CDR3 reads CASGFYNEQFF. DNA for the CDR3: TGTGCCAGCGGCTTCTACAATGAGCAGTTCTTC. The entire variable domain, with the rest obtained from reference TRBV9 and TRBJ2-1, is as follows: DSGVTQTPKHLITATGQRVTLRCSPRSGDLSVYWYQQSLDQGLQFLIQYYNGEERAKGNILERFSAQQFPDLHSELNLSSLELGDSALYFCASGFYNEQFFGPGTRLTVL.

This chain joins TRBV30 and TRBJ1-4; possible D gene TRBD1, 5 bases. The V gene's germline CDR1 is GTSNPN and CDR2 SVGIG (reference sequence). Trimming removed 2 bases at V and 5 bases at J, with 15 bases between. CDR3 length: 15 residues. The CDR3 DNA reads as TGTGCCTGGAGTAGAGAGGGACGCCGGAATGAAAAACTGTTTTTT. The encoded protein is CAWSREGRRNEKLFF.

This clonotype was observed a few times. CDR3 nucleotide sequence: TGTGCCAGCAGCCAGGGGGGCTATCTCGGCAATGAGCAGTTCTTC. As protein: CASSQGGYLGNEQFF. The rearrangement uses TRBV16 and TRBJ2-1, with D possibly called TRBD1 or TRBD2 (6 bases each). This CDR3 is 15 amino acids long. The V end lost 3 bases, the J end lost 6 bases, and 15 bases lay between the germline ends. CDR1 is KGHSY and CDR2 is FQNENV in the germline V gene.

By share, this clonotype counts as medium-sized (0.01 to 0.1%). The chain couples TRBV13 to TRBJ2-3; 7 bases are a match to TRBD2. Germline CDR1 PRHDT, CDR2 FYEKMQ (reference sequence). The CDR3 runs to 17 residues. V dropped 6 bases and J dropped 1; count of bases not matched to a gene: 13. The CDR3 bases are TGTGCCAGCAGTCCTCCCGTATCGGGGGGTCGCACAGATACGCAGTATTTT. It is translated as CASSPPVSGGRTDTQYF.